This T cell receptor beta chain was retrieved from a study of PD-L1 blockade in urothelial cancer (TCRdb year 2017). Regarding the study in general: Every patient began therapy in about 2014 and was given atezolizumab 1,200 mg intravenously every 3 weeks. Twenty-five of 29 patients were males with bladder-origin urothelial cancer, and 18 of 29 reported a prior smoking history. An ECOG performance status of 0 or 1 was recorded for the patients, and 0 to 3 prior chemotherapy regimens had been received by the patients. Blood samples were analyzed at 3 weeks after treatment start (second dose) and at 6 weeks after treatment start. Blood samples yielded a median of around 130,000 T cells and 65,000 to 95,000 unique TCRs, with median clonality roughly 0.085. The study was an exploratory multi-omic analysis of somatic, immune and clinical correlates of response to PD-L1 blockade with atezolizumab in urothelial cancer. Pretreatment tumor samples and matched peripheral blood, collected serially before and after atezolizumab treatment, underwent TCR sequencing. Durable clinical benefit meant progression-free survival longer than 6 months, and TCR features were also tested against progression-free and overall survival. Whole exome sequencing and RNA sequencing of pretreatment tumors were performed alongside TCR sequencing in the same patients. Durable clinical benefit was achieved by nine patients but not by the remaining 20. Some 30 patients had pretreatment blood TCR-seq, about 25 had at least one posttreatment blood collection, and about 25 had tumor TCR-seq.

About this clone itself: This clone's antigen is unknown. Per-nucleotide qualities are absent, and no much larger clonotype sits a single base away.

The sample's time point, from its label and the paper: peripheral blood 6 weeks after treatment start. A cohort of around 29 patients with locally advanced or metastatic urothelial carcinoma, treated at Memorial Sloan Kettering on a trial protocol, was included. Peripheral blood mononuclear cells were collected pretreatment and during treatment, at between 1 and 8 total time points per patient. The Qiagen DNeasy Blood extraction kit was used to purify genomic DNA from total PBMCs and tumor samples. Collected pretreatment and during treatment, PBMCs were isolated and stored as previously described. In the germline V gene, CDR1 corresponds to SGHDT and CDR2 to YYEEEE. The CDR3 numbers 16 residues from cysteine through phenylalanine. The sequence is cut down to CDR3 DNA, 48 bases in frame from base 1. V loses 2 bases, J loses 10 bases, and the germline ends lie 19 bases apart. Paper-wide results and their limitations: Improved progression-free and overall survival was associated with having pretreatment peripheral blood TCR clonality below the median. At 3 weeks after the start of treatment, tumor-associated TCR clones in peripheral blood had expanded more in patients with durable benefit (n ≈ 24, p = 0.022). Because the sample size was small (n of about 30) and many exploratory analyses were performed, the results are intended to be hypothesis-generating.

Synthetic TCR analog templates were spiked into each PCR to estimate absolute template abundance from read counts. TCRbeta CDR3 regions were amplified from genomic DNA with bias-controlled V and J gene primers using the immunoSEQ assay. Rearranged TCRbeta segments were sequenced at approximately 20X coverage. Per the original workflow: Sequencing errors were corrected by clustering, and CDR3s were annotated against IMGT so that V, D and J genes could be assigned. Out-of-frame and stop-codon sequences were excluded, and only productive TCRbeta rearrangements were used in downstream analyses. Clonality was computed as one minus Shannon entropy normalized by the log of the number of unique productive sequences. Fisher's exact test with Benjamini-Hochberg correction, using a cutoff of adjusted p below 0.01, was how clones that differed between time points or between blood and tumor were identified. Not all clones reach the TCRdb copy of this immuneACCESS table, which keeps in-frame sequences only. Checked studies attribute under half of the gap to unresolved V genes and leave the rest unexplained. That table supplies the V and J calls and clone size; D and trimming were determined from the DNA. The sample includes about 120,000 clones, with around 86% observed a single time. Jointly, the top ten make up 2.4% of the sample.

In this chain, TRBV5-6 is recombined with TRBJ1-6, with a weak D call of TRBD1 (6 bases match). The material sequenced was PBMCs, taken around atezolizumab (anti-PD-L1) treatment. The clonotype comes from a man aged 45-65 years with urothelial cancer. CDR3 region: CASSFAGGALNSPLHF. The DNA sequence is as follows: TGTGCCAGCAGCTTTGCGGGGGGCGCATTAAACTCACCCCTCCACTTT.